This TCR beta chain is from a study of T-cell reconstitution after alpha-beta-depleted transplantation in children. Unique molecular identifiers were used to barcode this TCRbeta library. Each CDR3 protein is one row after TCRdb ran MiXCR on the PCR reads. The profile shows more than 150,000 distinct CDR3 sequences, approximately 14% of them singletons. This CDR3 has 11 amino acids. The V end lost 1 base, the J end lost 13 bases, and 7 bases lay between the germline ends. Germline assignment: CDR1 SEHNR and CDR2 FQNEAQ (reference sequence). Sequencing used PBMCs from the stem cell graft donor, obtained from the stem cell graft. The chain joins TRBV7-9 to TRBJ1-4; no clear D gene. The TCR comes from a human donor who donated a stem cell graft to a child with acute lymphoblastic leukemia. CDR3 coding DNA: TGTGCCAGCAGCTTAGGACAAGGACTGTTTTTT. It is translated as CASSLGQGLFF.